These 20 T cell receptor beta chains were sequenced from one sample in a study of blood T cells in healthy people across ages. For the second PCR, which ran for 7 to 11 cycles, a sample-barcoded 5' primer and a J-beta primer mix were used. From the 5' RACE reads, TCRdb called clonotypes with MiXCR, one entry per CDR3 protein. The sample lists 600,000 to 850,000 distinct CDR3 sequences, around 25% occurring once. Separately, the same data were catalogued under a study of T cells of mothers and their children.

Material for sequencing was blood. These receptors all come from a boy between 10 and 17 years old in good health.

This clonotype was counted at least ten times. The CDR3 reads CASSYSNIQRQGYNSPLHF. In DNA form, the CDR3 reads TGTGCCAGCAGTTACTCGAATATCCAGAGACAGGGTTATAATTCACCCCTCCACTTT. The chain couples TRBV6-5 to TRBJ1-6, with 7 bases aligning to TRBD1. Trimming took 0 bases from V and 4 from J; bases not matched to a gene: 12. This CDR3 comprises 19 residues. Germline V gives CDR1 MNHEY, CDR2 SVGAGI.

In nucleotides, the CDR3 is TGTGCCAGCAGCCCTCGGGATAGCGGGAGTCTGCTCACAGATACGCAGTATTTT. It specifies CASSPRDSGSLLTDTQYF. The gene calls are TRBV2 and TRBJ2-3; 9 bases line up with TRBD2. J lost 2 bases, V lost 6 bases, and 15 bases had no gene match. CDR1 SNHLY and CDR2 FYNNEI come from the germline V gene. This CDR3 spans 18 amino acids.

J is TRBJ2-3 and V is TRBV11-2, with D perhaps matching TRBD1 or TRBD2 (5 bases each). CDR1 SGHAT and CDR2 FQNNGV come from the germline V gene. This CDR3 spans 15 amino acids. The V and J ends lost 5 bases and 0 bases respectively, with 12 bases between them. The chain's CDR3 is CASSPRGRSTDTQYF. The CDR3 DNA follows: TGTGCCAGCAGCCCCCGGGGCCGTAGCACAGATACGCAGTATTTT.

The chain has TRBV10-3 and TRBJ2-7, with TRBD1 matching over 8 bases. This CDR3 contains 15 residues. The ends lost 4 bases at V and 2 bases at J; junction bases unmatched: 7. In germline, CDR1 is ENHRY, CDR2 SYGVKD. The CDR3 is CAISAGRQGTYEQYF. The CDR3 DNA reads as TGTGCCATCAGTGCTGGGAGACAGGGGACCTACGAGCAGTACTTC.

This clonotype was seen a handful of times. The junction departs from the called germline gene at one end, perhaps through a read error. The J gene is TRBJ2-1, the V gene TRBV29-1; 8 bases line up with TRBD2. The CDR3 loop spans 15 amino acids. The germline gives CDR1 SQVTM, CDR2 ANQGSEA. The CDR3 DNA reads TGCAGCGTCGAGAAAGCGGGAGTCTCCCACAATGAGCAGTTCTTC. Amino acid sequence: CSVEKAGVSHNEQFF.

The chain couples TRBV28 to TRBJ1-6; D unclear. CDR1 MDHEN and CDR2 SYDVKM come from the germline V gene. This CDR3 region has 15 residues. Trimming cost V 6 bases and J 8 bases, with 17 bases left between them. The CDR3 region is CASSSGGEGHSPLHF. CDR3 sequence (DNA): TGTGCCAGCAGCAGTGGTGGGGAGGGCCATTCACCCCTCCACTTT.

This clonotype came up a few times. The V call is TRBV5-6, the J call TRBJ2-1, with unresolved D. CDR3 length equals 13 residues. Trimming left V 5 bases short and J 3 bases short, with 9 bases between. Germline V gene lookup returns CDR1 SGHDT and CDR2 YYEEEE. This chain's CDR3 is CASRSTDYNEQFF. The CDR3 DNA reads as TGTGCCAGCAGGAGCACGGACTACAATGAGCAGTTCTTC.

The sample holds a few counts of this clonotype. This sequence joins TRBV20-1 and TRBJ2-1; D is undetermined. The germline CDR1 and CDR2 sequences are DFQATT and SNEGSKA (reference sequence). Trimming removed 3 bases at V and 6 bases at J, with 9 bases between. This CDR3 is 12 amino acids long. The CDR3 protein is CSASWLPNEQFF. CDR3 nucleotides: TGCAGTGCTAGTTGGCTTCCCAATGAGCAGTTCTTC.

Only one count was recorded for this clonotype. This chain links TRBV7-2 with TRBJ2-3; D tentatively fits TRBD1 or TRBD2 (5 bases each). V was cut by 2 bases and J by 5 bases, with 11 bases left in between. This CDR3 has 14 amino acids. Looked up from germline, CDR1 is SGHTA and CDR2 is FQGNSA. This CDR3 reads CASSLSPGLDTQYF. The DNA for the CDR3 is TGTGCCAGCAGCTTATCCCCGGGGCTAGATACGCAGTATTTT.

This clonotype was recorded once. The chain joins TRBV5-1 to TRBJ2-5; D is unresolved. The CDR3 covers 15 residues. Germline V lookup: CDR1 SGHRS, CDR2 YFSETQ. V dropped 0 bases and J dropped 0 bases, with 9 bases sitting between them. The CDR3 DNA is TGCGCCAGCAGCTTGGGATCCCCGTACCAAGAGACCCAGTACTTC. It is translated as CASSLGSPYQETQYF.

The chain joins TRBV18 to TRBJ1-2, with 9 bases matching TRBD1. The CDR3 totals 12 residues. With 5 bases clipped from V and 6 bases from J, the junction kept 1 base outside the gene matches. Per germline, CDR1 KGHSH and CDR2 LQKENI. CDR3 loop: CASSGQGNGYTF. The CDR3 DNA follows: TGTGCCAGCTCAGGACAGGGGAATGGCTACACCTTC.

This clonotype came up a few times. This sequence joins TRBV11-2 and TRBJ2-5; 7 bases fit TRBD2. The DNA matches TRBJ2-7 better at its end, which makes the J call doubtful. Germline V gene lookup returns CDR1 SGHAT and CDR2 FQNNGV. This CDR3 is built from 16 residues. CDR3 sequence reads: CASSRSWLADSYEQYF. CDR3 nucleotide sequence: TGTGCCAGCAGCCGCAGCTGGCTAGCGGATTCCTACGAGCAGTACTTC.

This clonotype showed up just a few times. The chain joins TRBV6-6 to TRBJ1-3; D gene ambiguous. The CDR3 sequence is 15 residues long. V lost 0 bases and J lost 3, with 9 bases in between. CDR1 is MNHNY, CDR2 SVGAGI, per germline (reference sequence). CDR3 sequence: CASSYSPQDGNTIYF. CDR3 bases: TGTGCCAGCAGTTACTCGCCCCAGGATGGAAACACCATATATTTT.

J is TRBJ2-1 and V is TRBV5-1; tentatively, D is TRBD2 (5 bases). Trimming shortened V by 0 bases and J by 10 bases, and 14 bases separated the two germline ends. Germline V CDR1 and CDR2: SGHRS, YFSETQ. This CDR3 region has 14 residues. CDR3 sequence (DNA): TGCGCCAGCAGCTTGGGACCCCGCGGAGGCGAGCAGTTCTTC. Amino acids: CASSLGPRGGEQFF.

The chain uses TRBV28 and TRBJ2-1; 8 bases are shared with TRBD1. The V segment lost 5 bases and the J segment 5 bases; nucleotides outside the gene matches: 11. The germline gives CDR1 MDHEN, CDR2 SYDVKM. The CDR3 spans 16 residues. CDR3 in amino acids: CASSPDLGQADNEQFF. CDR3 sequence (DNA): TGTGCCAGCAGTCCCGACCTGGGACAGGCCGACAATGAGCAGTTCTTC.

This clonotype showed up just a few times. The V call is TRBV20-1, the J call TRBJ2-1, with 14 bases identical to TRBD2. Germline V gene sequence: CDR1 DFQATT, CDR2 SNEGSKA (reference sequence). V was clipped by 5 bases and J by 6 bases; unmatched bases: 3. The CDR3 loop spans 14 amino acids. The CDR3 DNA is TGCAGTGCTCCGACTAGCGGGAGGGCCAATGAGCAGTTCTTC. Its protein is CSAPTSGRANEQFF.

In this sample, this clonotype turned up a few times. The chain carries TRBV5-1 and TRBJ2-5, with D uncertain. This CDR3 spans 15 amino acids. In germline, CDR1 is SGHRS, CDR2 YFSETQ. Trimming removed 2 bases at V and 1 base at J, with 12 bases between. The CDR3 spells CASSFVGNPQETQYF. The CDR3 bases are TGCGCCAGCAGCTTTGTAGGGAACCCCCAAGAGACCCAGTACTTC.

There are a few counts of this clonotype. V and J are TRBV20-1 and TRBJ2-4, with D possibly matching TRBD2 (7 bases). Per germline, CDR1 DFQATT and CDR2 SNEGSKA (reference sequence). The CDR3 extends over 18 amino acids. The V end lost 1 base, the J end lost 2 bases, and 21 bases lay between the germline ends. In DNA form, the CDR3 reads TGCAGTGCTAGAGTTTTAGGGGGGGCAGGGCTTACCAAAAACATTCAGTACTTC. This sequence encodes CSARVLGGAGLTKNIQYF.

This clonotype occurred a few times. The chain is built from TRBV4-2 and TRBJ2-5; D remains unclear. Per germline, CDR1 LGHNA and CDR2 YNFKEQ. V shed 0 bases and J shed 6 bases, with 14 bases lying between them. The CDR3 covers 15 residues. CDR3 sequence: CASSQDRVREQTQYF. In DNA, the CDR3 is TGTGCCAGCAGCCAAGATCGGGTTAGGGAACAGACCCAGTACTTC.

This clonotype was counted ten times or more. The genes are TRBV27 and TRBJ2-7; perhaps TRBD2 as D (6 bases). Germline loops: CDR1 MNHEY, CDR2 SMNVEV (reference sequence). This CDR3 is 13 amino acids long. Deletions cut 3 bases from V and 3 bases from J, with 9 bases between. CDR3 bases: TGTGCCAGCAGTTTGGGGGGATTCTACGAGCAGTACTTC. Translation gives CASSLGGFYEQYF.